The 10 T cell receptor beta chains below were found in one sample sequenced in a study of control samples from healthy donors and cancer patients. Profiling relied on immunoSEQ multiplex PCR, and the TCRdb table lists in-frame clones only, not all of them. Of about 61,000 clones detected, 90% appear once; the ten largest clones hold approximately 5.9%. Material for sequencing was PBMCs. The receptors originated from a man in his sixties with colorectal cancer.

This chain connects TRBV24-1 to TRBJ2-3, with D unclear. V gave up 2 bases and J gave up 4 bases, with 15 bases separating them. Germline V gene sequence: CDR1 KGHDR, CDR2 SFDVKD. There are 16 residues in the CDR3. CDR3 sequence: CATSDWEPGRADTQYF. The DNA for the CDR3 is TGTGCCACCAGTGATTGGGAACCTGGTCGTGCAGATACGCAGTATTTT.

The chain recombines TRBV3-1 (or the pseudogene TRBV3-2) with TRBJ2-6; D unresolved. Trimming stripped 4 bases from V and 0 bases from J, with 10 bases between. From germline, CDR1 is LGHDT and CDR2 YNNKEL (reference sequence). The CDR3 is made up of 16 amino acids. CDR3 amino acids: CASSLPVPSGANVLTF. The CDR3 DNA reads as TGTGCCAGCAGCCTCCCCGTTCCCTCTGGGGCCAACGTCCTGACTTTC.

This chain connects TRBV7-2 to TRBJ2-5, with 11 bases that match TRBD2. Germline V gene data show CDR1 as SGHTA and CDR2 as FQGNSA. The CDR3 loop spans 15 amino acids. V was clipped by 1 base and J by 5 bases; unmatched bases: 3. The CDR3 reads CASSLGRTSGETQYF. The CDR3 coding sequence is TGTGCCAGCAGCTTAGGGAGGACTAGCGGGGAGACCCAGTACTTC.

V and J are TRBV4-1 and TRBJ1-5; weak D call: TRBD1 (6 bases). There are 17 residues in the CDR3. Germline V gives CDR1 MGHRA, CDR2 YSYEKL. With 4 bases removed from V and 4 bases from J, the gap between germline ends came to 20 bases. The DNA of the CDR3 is TGCGCCAGCAGCCCTTTACCCGGGACAAGGAAAAATCAGCCCCAGCATTTT. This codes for CASSPLPGTRKNQPQHF.

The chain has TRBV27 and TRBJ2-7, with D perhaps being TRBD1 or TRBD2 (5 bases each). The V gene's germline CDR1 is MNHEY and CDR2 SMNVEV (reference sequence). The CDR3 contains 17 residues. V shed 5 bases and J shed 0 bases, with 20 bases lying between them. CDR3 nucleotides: TGTGCCAGCAGTCCCCGCCCCGGGACCTCTTTCTCCTACGAGCAGTACTTC. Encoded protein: CASSPRPGTSFSYEQYF.

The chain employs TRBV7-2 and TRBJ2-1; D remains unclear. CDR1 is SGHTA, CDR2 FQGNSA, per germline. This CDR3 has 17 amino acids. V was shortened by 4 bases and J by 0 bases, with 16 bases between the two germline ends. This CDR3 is CASSSQSPGSSYNEQFF. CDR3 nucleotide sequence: TGTGCCAGCAGCTCACAGAGCCCCGGTAGCTCCTACAATGAGCAGTTCTTC.

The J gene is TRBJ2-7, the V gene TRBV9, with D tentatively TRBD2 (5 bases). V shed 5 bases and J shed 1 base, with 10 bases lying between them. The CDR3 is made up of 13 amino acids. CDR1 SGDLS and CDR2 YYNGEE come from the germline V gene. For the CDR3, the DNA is TGTGCCAGCAGAAATCGAGGGTCCTACGAGCAGTACTTC. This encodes CASRNRGSYEQYF. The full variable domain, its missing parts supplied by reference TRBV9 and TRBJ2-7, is DSGVTQTPKHLITATGQRVTLRCSPRSGDLSVYWYQQSLDQGLQFLIQYYNGEERAKGNILERFSAQQFPDLHSELNLSSLELGDSALYFCASRNRGSYEQYFGPGTRLTVT.

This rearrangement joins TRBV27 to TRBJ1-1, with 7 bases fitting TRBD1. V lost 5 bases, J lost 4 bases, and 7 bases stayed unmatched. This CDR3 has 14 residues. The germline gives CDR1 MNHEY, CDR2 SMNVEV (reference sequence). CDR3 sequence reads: CASSLTGWRTEAFF. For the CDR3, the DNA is TGTGCCAGCAGTCTGACAGGGTGGCGCACTGAAGCTTTCTTT.

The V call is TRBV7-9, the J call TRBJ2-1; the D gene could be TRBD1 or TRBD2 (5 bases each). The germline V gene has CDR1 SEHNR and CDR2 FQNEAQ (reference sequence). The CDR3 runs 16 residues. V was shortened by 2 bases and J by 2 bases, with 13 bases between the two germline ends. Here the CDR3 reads CASSLWGTITYNEQFF. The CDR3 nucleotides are TGTGCCAGCAGCTTATGGGGGACCATTACCTACAATGAGCAGTTCTTC. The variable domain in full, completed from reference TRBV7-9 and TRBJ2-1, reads DTGVSQNPRHKITKRGQNVTFRCDPISEHNRLYWYRQTLGQGPEFLTYFQNEAQLEKSRLLSDRFSAERPKGSFSTLEIQRTEQGDSAMYLCASSLWGTITYNEQFFGPGTRLTVL.

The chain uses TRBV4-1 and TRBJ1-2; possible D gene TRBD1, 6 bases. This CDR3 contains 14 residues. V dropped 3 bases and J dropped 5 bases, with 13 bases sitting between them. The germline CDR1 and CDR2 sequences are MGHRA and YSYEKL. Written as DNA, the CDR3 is TGCGCCAGCAGCCACGGCGGGGGCGAGTATGGCTACACCTTC. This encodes CASSHGGGEYGYTF.